This T cell receptor (beta chain) stems from a study of tumor-infiltrating lymphocytes in localized non-small cell lung cancer. The assay was immunoSEQ multiplex PCR, and TCRdb's table has in-frame clones only and misses some. The sample consists of tens of thousands of clones, roughly 64% of them appearing once. Deletions cut 8 bases from V and 6 bases from J, with 10 bases between. Germline-derived CDR1 and CDR2 are MDHEN and SYDVKM. The CDR3 has 11 amino acids. This sequence originates from a human donor with non-small cell lung cancer. The chain combines TRBV28 with TRBJ1-1; D is perhaps TRBD1 (5 bases). Sample: lung tumor tissue. The CDR3 sequence is CASRGGAEAFF. In DNA form, the CDR3 reads TGTGCCAGCCGGGGGGGGGCTGAAGCTTTCTTT.